The 32 T cell receptor beta chains listed next were all sequenced from one sample in a study of cytomegalovirus exposure and HLA in healthy donors. The study ran its PCR with 60 Vbeta and 13 Jbeta primers. Clones were sequenced by immunoSEQ multiplex PCR, and TCRdb holds only the in-frame ones, with some missing. This table has more than 90,000 clones, roughly 75% appearing once. Input material: PBMCs. These receptors were obtained from a woman aged 55-75 years in good health and CMV-seronegative.

The chain carries TRBV7-2 and TRBJ2-3, with 15 bases fitting TRBD2. This CDR3 has 19 amino acids. V gave up 5 bases and J gave up 1 base; unmatched junction bases: 10. The germline CDR1 and CDR2 sequences are SGHTA and FQGNSA. The CDR3 spells CASSLGLAGGTMGTDTQYF. Here the CDR3 DNA reads TGTGCCAGCAGCCTCGGACTAGCGGGAGGGACTATGGGCACAGATACGCAGTATTTT.

This chain joins TRBV27 and TRBJ2-7, with 8 bases matching TRBD2. The CDR3 sequence is 14 residues long. The trim removed 4 bases at V and 5 bases at J, leaving 7 bases unmatched. Looked up from germline, CDR1 is MNHEY and CDR2 is SMNVEV (reference sequence). The CDR3 spells CASSYRSGMDEQYF. DNA for the CDR3: TGTGCCAGCAGTTATCGTAGCGGGATGGACGAGCAGTACTTC.

This clone came up a few times. The V gene is TRBV4-3, the J gene TRBJ2-3, with 11 bases that match TRBD2. The CDR3 contains 17 residues. Germline V gives CDR1 LGHNA, CDR2 YSLEER. V shed 2 bases, J shed 3 bases, and the junction held 7 bases outside the gene matches. In DNA, the CDR3 is TGCGCCAGCAGCCAAAGTTTAGCGGGGGGGCAGACAGATACGCAGTATTTT. Translated: CASSQSLAGGQTDTQYF.

The rearrangement uses TRBV6-6 and TRBJ1-1; D is unclear. There are 13 residues in the CDR3. CDR1 is MNHNY, CDR2 SVGAGI, per germline (reference sequence). V was shortened by 5 bases and J by 4 bases, with 11 bases between the two germline ends. CDR3 nucleotide sequence: TGTGCCAGCAGTGGAAAGAAGCGCACTGAAGCTTTCTTT. It specifies CASSGKKRTEAFF.

This sequence joins TRBV29-1 and TRBJ1-4, with 7 bases matching TRBD1. This CDR3 has 14 amino acids. V shed 4 bases, J shed 2 bases, and the junction held 4 bases outside the gene matches. Per germline, CDR1 SQVTM and CDR2 ANQGSEA. CDR3 sequence reads: CSVARGPTNEKLFF. CDR3 nucleotide sequence: TGCAGCGTTGCGAGGGGGCCGACTAATGAAAAACTGTTTTTT.

V usage is TRBV2 and J usage is TRBJ1-1; TRBD1 matches 9 bases. Germline CDR1 and CDR2: SNHLY and FYNNEI. The CDR3 loop spans 13 amino acids. With 3 bases clipped from V and 7 bases from J, the junction kept 3 bases outside the gene matches. The CDR3 coding sequence is TGTGCCAGCAGTGATCGGGACAGGGATGAAGCTTTCTTT. The encoded protein is CASSDRDRDEAFF. Together with reference TRBV2 and TRBJ1-1, the CDR3 gives the full variable domain: EPEVTQTPSHQVTQMGQEVILRCVPISNHLYFYWYRQILGQKVEFLVSFYNNEISEKSEIFDDQFSVERPDGSNFTLKIRSTKLEDSAMYFCASSDRDRDEAFFGQGTRLTVV.

V is TRBV19 and J is TRBJ1-5, with 10 bases fitting TRBD1. Unmatched junction bases numbered 8, after V lost 5 bases and J lost 7 bases. Germline lookup yields CDR1 LNHDA and CDR2 SQIVND (reference sequence). CDR3 length: 15 amino acids. CDR3 in DNA: TGTGCCAGTAGTGACCGGGGACAGGGGTTCCAGCCCCAGCATTTT. Its protein is CASSDRGQGFQPQHF.

A word on this clone: Other nucleotide sequences from this sample produce the same CDR3. The rearrangement links TRBV5-1 to TRBJ2-7, with 11 positions matching TRBD2. Germline V lookup: CDR1 SGHRS, CDR2 YFSETQ. With V trimmed by 4 bases and J by 3 bases, 12 bases remained unmatched. The CDR3 consists of 17 residues. This CDR3 reads CASSLGLAGGSFYEQYF. CDR3 bases: TGCGCCAGCAGCCTGGGCCTAGCGGGGGGTAGCTTCTACGAGCAGTACTTC.

The rearrangement joins TRBV7-2 to TRBJ1-2, with D possibly matching TRBD1 (5 bases). Trimming stripped 5 bases from V and 8 bases from J, with 18 bases between. The CDR3 totals 14 residues. Per germline, CDR1 SGHTA and CDR2 FQGNSA. CDR3 protein: CASSPDGGWGGYTF. Here the CDR3 DNA reads TGTGCCAGCAGCCCTGACGGGGGTTGGGGCGGCTACACCTTC.

The V gene is TRBV5-1, the J gene TRBJ1-5; a possible D gene is TRBD1 (5 bases). The length of the CDR3 is 15 residues. V was clipped by 0 bases and J by 2 bases, with 9 bases between them. Germline loops: CDR1 SGHRS, CDR2 YFSETQ. The CDR3 nucleotides read TGCGCCAGCAGCTTGGGGGGGGACGGCAATCAGCCCCAGCATTTT. The encoded protein is CASSLGGDGNQPQHF.

This chain links TRBV28 with TRBJ1-5; 10 bases map to TRBD1. V lost 0 bases to trimming and J lost 2 bases; unmatched junction nucleotides: 4. CDR1 is MDHEN, CDR2 SYDVKM, per germline. This CDR3 is built from 17 residues. Here the CDR3 DNA reads TGTGCCAGCAGTTTATGGGGGACAGGGGACCGCAATCAGCCCCAGCATTTT. This codes for CASSLWGTGDRNQPQHF.

This clone appeared a single time. CDR3: CASSPIAGEPYNEQFF. The DNA of the CDR3 is TGTGCCAGCAGTCCAATAGCGGGAGAACCCTACAATGAGCAGTTCTTC. The J gene is TRBJ2-1, the V gene TRBV6-4; 9 bases map to TRBD2. The germline gives CDR1 MRHNA, CDR2 SNTAGT. The J segment lost 2 bases and the V segment lost 5 bases, leaving 7 bases of the junction unmatched. The CDR3 sequence is 16 residues long.

This chain joins TRBV16 and TRBJ1-5, with TRBD1 matching 11 bases. Germline V lookup: CDR1 KGHSY, CDR2 FQNENV. This CDR3 is built from 16 residues. Trimming cost V 4 bases and J 2 bases; bases outside gene matches: 4. In DNA form, the CDR3 reads TGTGCCAGCAGCCTACGGACAGGGGGCGGCAATCAGCCCCAGCATTTT. Protein: CASSLRTGGGNQPQHF. The full variable domain, rest sourced from reference TRBV16 and TRBJ1-5, is GEEVAQTPKHLVRGEGQKAKLYCAPIKGHSYVFWYQQVLKNEFKFLISFQNENVFDETGMPKERFSAKCLPNSPCSLEIQATKLEDSAVYFCASSLRTGGGNQPQHFGDGTRLSIL.

Only a few counts were recorded for this clone. The chain couples TRBV10-3 to TRBJ1-1; D is possibly TRBD1 (5 bases). CDR3 length equals 16 residues. With 4 bases removed from V and 1 base from J, the gap between germline ends came to 16 bases. Germline V gene lookup returns CDR1 ENHRY and CDR2 SYGVKD. The CDR3 protein is CAISGTLLNPNTEAFF. The CDR3, as DNA: TGTGCCATCAGTGGGACACTTCTTAACCCGAACACTGAAGCTTTCTTT.

The V gene is TRBV2, the J gene TRBJ1-2, with TRBD1 matching over 8 bases. This CDR3 is built from 13 residues. The J segment lost 6 bases and the V segment lost 7 bases, leaving 7 bases of the junction unmatched. CDR1 is SNHLY and CDR2 is FYNNEI in the germline V gene. The CDR3 bases are TGTGCCAGCACCATGGACAGGGAAGATGGCTACACCTTC. Its protein product is CASTMDREDGYTF.

This chain uses TRBV19 with TRBJ2-2; D might be TRBD2 (6 bases). The CDR3 covers 16 residues. With 9 bases removed from V and 2 bases from J, the gap between germline ends came to 19 bases. From germline, CDR1 is LNHDA and CDR2 SQIVND (reference sequence). Here the CDR3 DNA reads TGTGCCAGCTGGGACTCTACGTCCAGTAACACCGGGGAGCTGTTTTTT. Translated: CASWDSTSSNTGELFF.

The V and J genes are TRBV6-5 and TRBJ1-3, with TRBD1 matching over 7 bases. CDR3 size: 15 residues. The V gene end was trimmed by 4 bases and the J gene end by 0 bases; junction bases not matched to a gene: 3. CDR1 and CDR2 from the germline V gene are MNHEY and SVGAGI. The CDR3 reads CASSWDRNSGNTIYF. CDR3 coding DNA: TGTGCCAGCAGTTGGGACAGAAACTCTGGAAACACCATATATTTT.

This clone has just one count. This chain uses TRBV7-2 with TRBJ2-2; the match to TRBD2 covers 9 bases. After removal of 1 base from V and 4 bases from J, the junction contained 4 bases not matched to a gene. The CDR3 is made up of 16 amino acids. CDR1 is SGHTA and CDR2 is FQGNSA in the germline V gene. In DNA, the CDR3 is TGTGCCAGCAGCTTAGGAGCGGGGGGTATCACCGGGGAGCTGTTTTTT. Translation gives CASSLGAGGITGELFF.

The genes are TRBV4-1 and TRBJ2-1, with TRBD2 identical over 9 bases. The length of the CDR3 is 16 residues. The V gene's germline CDR1 is MGHRA and CDR2 YSYEKL. The junction had 3 bases not matched to a gene; V was cut back by 0 bases and J by 3 bases. The CDR3 spells CASSQEARGGYNEQFF. CDR3 DNA sequence: TGCGCCAGCAGCCAAGAAGCGCGGGGGGGCTACAATGAGCAGTTCTTC.

The chain uses TRBV7-2 and TRBJ1-2; TRBD1 aligns across 8 bases. This CDR3 has 13 residues. V was pared by 4 bases and J by 6 bases, with 4 bases of the junction left unmatched. Germline CDR1 reads SGHTA; CDR2 reads FQGNSA. The CDR3 region is CASSSPGQDGYTF. CDR3 coding DNA: TGTGCCAGCAGCTCCCCGGGACAGGATGGCTACACCTTC.

This sequence joins TRBV7-2 and TRBJ1-1; TRBD1 matches at 9 bases. The CDR3 runs to 16 residues. Germline V gene data show CDR1 as SGHTA and CDR2 as FQGNSA. V was pared by 1 base and J by 3 bases, with 6 bases of the junction left unmatched. For the CDR3, the DNA is TGTGCCAGCAGCTTAGACAGGGGGCAATTCGACACTGAAGCTTTCTTT. Protein: CASSLDRGQFDTEAFF.

This chain links TRBV7-2 with TRBJ2-5; 10 nucleotides match TRBD2. CDR1 SGHTA and CDR2 FQGNSA come from the germline V gene. The CDR3 covers 14 residues. V lost 5 bases, J lost 4 bases, and 4 bases stayed unmatched. The chain's CDR3 is CASSPRTSGETQYF. The DNA of the CDR3 is TGTGCCAGCAGCCCGAGGACTAGCGGAGAGACCCAGTACTTC.

This clone was detected only a few times. This chain links TRBV7-2 with TRBJ1-1, with a weak D call TRBD1 (5 bases). Trimming left V 1 base short and J 1 base short, with 7 bases between. The germline V gene encodes CDR1 SGHTA and CDR2 FQGNSA. This CDR3 region has 14 residues. For the CDR3, the DNA is TGTGCCAGCAGCTTAGACAGGTGGAACACTGAAGCTTTCTTT. It translates to CASSLDRWNTEAFF.

V is TRBV5-6 and J is TRBJ1-1, with D possibly matching TRBD1 (6 bases). The CDR3 has 14 amino acids. Germline V gene lookup returns CDR1 SGHDT and CDR2 YYEEEE. With 0 bases removed from V and 5 bases from J, the gap between germline ends came to 11 bases. CDR3 sequence (DNA): TGTGCCAGCAGCTTGGTAGGGGGGGGAACTGAAGCTTTCTTT. It specifies CASSLVGGGTEAFF.

The chain carries TRBV1 and TRBJ2-7; the D call TRBD1 from the table was never checked on the DNA. TRBV1 corresponds to a pseudogene. This CDR3 spans 13 amino acids. Written as DNA, the CDR3 is TGCACCAGCAGCCAAAGTTTCCAGGACGAGCAGTACTTC. It translates to CTSSQSFQDEQYF.

This clone was seen a handful of times. The chain recombines TRBV7-7 with TRBJ2-5; D may be TRBD2 (6 bases). V lost 3 bases and J lost 1, with 9 bases in between. CDR1 and CDR2 from the germline V gene are SSHAT and FNYEAQ (reference sequence). CDR3 length: 14 residues. Here the CDR3 DNA reads TGTGCCAGCAGCTTGGGGGGTATCCAAGAGACCCAGTACTTC. Its protein is CASSLGGIQETQYF.

The chain links TRBV7-9 to TRBJ2-1; 14 positions agree with TRBD2. CDR3 length: 18 amino acids. Germline CDR1 is SEHNR and CDR2 is FQNEAQ (reference sequence). V dropped 5 bases and J dropped 4; count of bases not matched to a gene: 10. The CDR3 reads CASSRTSGGSRGYNEQFF. The DNA for the CDR3 is TGTGCCAGCAGCCGGACTAGCGGGGGGTCCCGTGGATACAATGAGCAGTTCTTC.

The V and J genes are TRBV9 and TRBJ2-2; 16 nucleotides line up with TRBD2. After removal of 4 bases from V and 4 bases from J, the junction contained 7 bases not matched to a gene. Germline values: CDR1 SGDLS, CDR2 YYNGEE. The CDR3 runs to 18 residues. CDR3 in amino acids: CASSPGLAGGPGTGELFF. DNA for the CDR3: TGTGCCAGCAGCCCGGGACTAGCGGGGGGGCCGGGCACCGGGGAGCTGTTTTTT.

The J gene is TRBJ1-1, the V gene TRBV29-1, with D maybe TRBD1 (5 bases). The CDR3 sequence is 13 residues long. CDR1 and CDR2 (germline): SQVTM, ANQGSEA. V shed 6 bases and J shed 1 base, with 12 bases lying between them. In DNA, the CDR3 is TGCAGCGTCTGGGACGGGGGGAACACTGAAGCTTTCTTT. Translated, it gives CSVWDGGNTEAFF.

This chain uses TRBV28 with TRBJ2-2, with D tentatively TRBD1 (6 bases). V was cut by 5 bases and J by 4 bases, with 14 bases left in between. The CDR3 extends over 15 amino acids. CDR1 and CDR2 (germline): MDHEN, SYDVKM. This CDR3 is CASSLITGTTGELFF. The CDR3 DNA is TGTGCCAGCAGTCTGATAACAGGGACCACCGGGGAGCTGTTTTTT.

This chain joins TRBV20-1 and TRBJ1-1; no definite D call. In germline, CDR1 is DFQATT, CDR2 SNEGSKA (reference sequence). The V gene lost 2 bases and the J gene lost 6 bases, with 7 bases spanning the gap. CDR3 length: 11 amino acids. The CDR3 is CSARSGAEAFF. CDR3 DNA sequence: TGCAGTGCTAGATCTGGAGCTGAAGCTTTCTTT.

This clone is a singleton in its sample. The chain employs TRBV5-8 and TRBJ1-5; D is perhaps TRBD1 (5 bases). The CDR3 spans 14 residues. V was clipped by 0 bases and J by 6 bases, with 10 bases between them. The germline CDR1 and CDR2 sequences are SGHTS and YDEGEE. The CDR3 coding sequence is TGTGCCAGCAGCTTGGCAGGGTCGGGTCAGCCCCAGCATTTT. Its translation is CASSLAGSGQPQHF.